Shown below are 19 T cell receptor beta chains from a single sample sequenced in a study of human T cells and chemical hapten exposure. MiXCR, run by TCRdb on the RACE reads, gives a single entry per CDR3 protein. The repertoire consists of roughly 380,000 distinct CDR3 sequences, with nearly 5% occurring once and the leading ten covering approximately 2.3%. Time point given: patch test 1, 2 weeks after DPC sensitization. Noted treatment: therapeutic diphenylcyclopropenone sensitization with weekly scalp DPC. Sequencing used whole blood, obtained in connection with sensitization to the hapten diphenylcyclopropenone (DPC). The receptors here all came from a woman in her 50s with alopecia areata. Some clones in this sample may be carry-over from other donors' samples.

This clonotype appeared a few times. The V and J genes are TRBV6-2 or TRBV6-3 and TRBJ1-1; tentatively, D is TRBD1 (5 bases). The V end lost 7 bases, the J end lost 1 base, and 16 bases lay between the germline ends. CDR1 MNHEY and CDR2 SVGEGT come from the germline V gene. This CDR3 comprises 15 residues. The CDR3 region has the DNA TGTGCCAGCATATATCCGGGACGGTCGAACACTGAAGCTTTCTTT. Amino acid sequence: CASIYPGRSNTEAFF.

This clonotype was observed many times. CDR3 in amino acids: CASSPSGRALTDTQYF. CDR3 DNA sequence: TGTGCCAGCAGTCCCAGCGGGAGGGCCCTCACAGATACGCAGTATTTT. The chain employs TRBV28 and TRBJ2-3, with 10 bases that match TRBD2. Germline CDR1 MDHEN, CDR2 SYDVKM. V shed 5 bases, J shed 2 bases, and the junction held 7 bases outside the gene matches. CDR3 length: 16 residues.

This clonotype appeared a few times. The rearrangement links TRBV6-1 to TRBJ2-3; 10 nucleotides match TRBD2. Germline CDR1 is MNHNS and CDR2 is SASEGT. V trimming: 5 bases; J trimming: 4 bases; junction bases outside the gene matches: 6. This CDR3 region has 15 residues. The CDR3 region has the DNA TGTGCCAGCAGTTCCGGGACTAGCGTTTCAGATACGCAGTATTTT. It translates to CASSSGTSVSDTQYF.

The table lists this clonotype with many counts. CDR3 sequence: CASSLWGQNQPQHF. For the CDR3, the DNA is TGTGCCAGCAGCTTATGGGGACAGAATCAGCCCCAGCATTTT. This chain uses TRBV7-2 with TRBJ1-5, with 7 bases that match TRBD1. The junction had 2 bases not matched to a gene; V was cut back by 2 bases and J by 4 bases. Germline loops: CDR1 SGHTA, CDR2 FQGNSA. This CDR3 is 14 amino acids long.

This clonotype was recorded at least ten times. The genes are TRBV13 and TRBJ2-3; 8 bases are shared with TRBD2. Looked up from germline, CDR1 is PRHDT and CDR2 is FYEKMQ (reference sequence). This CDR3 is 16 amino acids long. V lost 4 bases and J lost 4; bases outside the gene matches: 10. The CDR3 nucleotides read TGTGCCAGCAGCTCCGGCACAGCGGGAGACGCAGATACGCAGTATTTT. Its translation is CASSSGTAGDADTQYF.

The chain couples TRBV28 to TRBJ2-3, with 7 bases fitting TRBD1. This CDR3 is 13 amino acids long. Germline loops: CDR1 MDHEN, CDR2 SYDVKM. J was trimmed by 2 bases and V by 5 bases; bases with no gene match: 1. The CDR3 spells CASSGTVTDTQYF. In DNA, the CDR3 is TGTGCCAGCAGTGGGACAGTCACAGATACGCAGTATTTT.

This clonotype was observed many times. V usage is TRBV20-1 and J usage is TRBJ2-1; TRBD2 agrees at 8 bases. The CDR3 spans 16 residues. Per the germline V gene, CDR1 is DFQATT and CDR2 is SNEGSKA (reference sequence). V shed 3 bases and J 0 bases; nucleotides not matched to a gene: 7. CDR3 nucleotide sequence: TGCAGTGCTAGTATAAGGGCGGGAGGCTCCTACAATGAGCAGTTCTTC. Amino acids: CSASIRAGGSYNEQFF.

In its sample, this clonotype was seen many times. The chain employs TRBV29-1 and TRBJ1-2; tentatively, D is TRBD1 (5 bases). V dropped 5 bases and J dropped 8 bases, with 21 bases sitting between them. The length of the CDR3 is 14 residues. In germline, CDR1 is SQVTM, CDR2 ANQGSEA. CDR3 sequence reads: CSVPPRDFGDGYTF. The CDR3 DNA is TGCAGCGTTCCACCCAGGGACTTCGGGGACGGCTACACCTTC.

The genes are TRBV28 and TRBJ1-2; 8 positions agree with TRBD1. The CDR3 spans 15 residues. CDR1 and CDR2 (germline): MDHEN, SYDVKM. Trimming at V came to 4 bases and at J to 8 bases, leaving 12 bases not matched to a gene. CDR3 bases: TGTGCCAGCAGTTCTCCTCCACAGGGGGATCGGGGCTACACCTTC. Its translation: CASSSPPQGDRGYTF.

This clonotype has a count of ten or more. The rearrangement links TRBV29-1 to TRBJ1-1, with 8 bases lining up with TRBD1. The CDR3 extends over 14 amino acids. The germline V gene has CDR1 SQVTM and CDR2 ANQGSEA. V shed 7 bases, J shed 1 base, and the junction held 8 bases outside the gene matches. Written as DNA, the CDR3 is TGCAGCGCCGCGAAGGGGACAGGGAACACTGAAGCTTTCTTT. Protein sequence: CSAAKGTGNTEAFF.

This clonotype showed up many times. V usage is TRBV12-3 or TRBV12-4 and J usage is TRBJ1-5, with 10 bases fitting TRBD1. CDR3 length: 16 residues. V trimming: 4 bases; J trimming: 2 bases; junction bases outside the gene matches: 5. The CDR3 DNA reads TGTGCCAGCAGTTCCGGGACAGGGGCCCGCAATCAGCCCCAGCATTTT. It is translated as CASSSGTGARNQPQHF.

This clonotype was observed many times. The CDR3 protein is CASRSGTANEKLFF. The CDR3, as DNA: TGCGCCAGCAGGTCCGGGACAGCGAATGAAAAACTGTTTTTT. This chain connects TRBV5-1 to TRBJ1-4; TRBD1 agrees at 7 bases. This CDR3 region has 14 residues. CDR1 and CDR2 (germline): SGHRS, YFSETQ. With 5 bases clipped from V and 5 bases from J, the junction kept 6 bases outside the gene matches.

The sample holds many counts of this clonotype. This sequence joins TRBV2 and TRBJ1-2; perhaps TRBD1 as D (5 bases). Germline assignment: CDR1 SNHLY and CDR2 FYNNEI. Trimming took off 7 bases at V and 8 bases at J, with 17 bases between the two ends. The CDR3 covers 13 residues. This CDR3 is CASTGGSPGGYTF. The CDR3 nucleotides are TGTGCCAGCACGGGGGGATCCCCCGGCGGCTACACCTTC.

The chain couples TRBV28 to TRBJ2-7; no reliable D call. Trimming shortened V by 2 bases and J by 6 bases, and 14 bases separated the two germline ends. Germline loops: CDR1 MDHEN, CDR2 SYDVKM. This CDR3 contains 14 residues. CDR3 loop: CASSLNGPRAEQYF. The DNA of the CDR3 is TGTGCCAGCAGTTTAAACGGGCCTCGGGCCGAGCAGTACTTC.

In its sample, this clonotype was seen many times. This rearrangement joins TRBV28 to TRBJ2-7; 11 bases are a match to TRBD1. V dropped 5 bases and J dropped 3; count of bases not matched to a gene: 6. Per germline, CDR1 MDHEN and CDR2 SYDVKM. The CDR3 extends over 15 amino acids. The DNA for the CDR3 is TGTGCCAGCAGTACCCGGACAGGGGGCGTCTACGAGCAGTACTTC. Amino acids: CASSTRTGGVYEQYF.

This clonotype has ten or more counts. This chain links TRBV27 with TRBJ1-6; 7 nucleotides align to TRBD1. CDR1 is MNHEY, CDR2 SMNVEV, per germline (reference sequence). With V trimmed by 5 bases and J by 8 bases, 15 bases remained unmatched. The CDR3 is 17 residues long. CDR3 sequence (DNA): TGTGCCAGCAGTGTAACTTCAGGGGGGATTTTGGATTCACCCCTCCACTTT. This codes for CASSVTSGGILDSPLHF.

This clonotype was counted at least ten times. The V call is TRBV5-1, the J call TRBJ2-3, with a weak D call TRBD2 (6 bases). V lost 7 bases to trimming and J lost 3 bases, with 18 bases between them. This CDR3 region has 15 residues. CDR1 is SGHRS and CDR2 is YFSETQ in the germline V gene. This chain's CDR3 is CASGTGTGRTDTQYF. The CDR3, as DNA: TGCGCCAGCGGGACCGGGACTGGGAGGACAGATACGCAGTATTTT. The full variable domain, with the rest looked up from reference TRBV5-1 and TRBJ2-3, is KAGVTQTPRYLIKTRGQQVTLSCSPISGHRSVSWYQQTPGQGLQFLFEYFSETQRNKGNFPGRFSGRQFSNSRSEMNVSTLELGDSALYLCASGTGTGRTDTQYFGPGTRLTVL.

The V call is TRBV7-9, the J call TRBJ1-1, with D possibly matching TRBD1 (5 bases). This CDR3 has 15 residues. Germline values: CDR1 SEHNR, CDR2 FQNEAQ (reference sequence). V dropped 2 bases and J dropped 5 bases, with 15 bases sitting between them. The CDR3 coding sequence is TGTGCCAGCAGCTTACTGGGGGTAGGAGGGACTGAAGCTTTCTTT. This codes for CASSLLGVGGTEAFF. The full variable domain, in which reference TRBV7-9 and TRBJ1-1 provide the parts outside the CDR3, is DTGVSQNPRHKITKRGQNVTFRCDPISEHNRLYWYRQTLGQGPEFLTYFQNEAQLEKSRLLSDRFSAERPKGSFSTLEIQRTEQGDSAMYLCASSLLGVGGTEAFFGQGTRLTVV.

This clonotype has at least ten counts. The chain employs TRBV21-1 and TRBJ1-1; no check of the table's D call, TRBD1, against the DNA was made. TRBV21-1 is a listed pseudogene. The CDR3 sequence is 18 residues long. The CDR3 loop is CASSKRPRDRGGVTEAFF. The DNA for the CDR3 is TGTGCCAGCAGCAAAAGGCCGCGGGACAGGGGGGGTGTAACTGAAGCTTTCTTT.